A single sample gave rise to the 9 T cell receptor beta chains below, sequenced in a study of T cells in Graves' hyperthyroidism and ophthalmopathy. RNA transcripts were the template for amplifying TCR beta CDR3 regions. TCR CDR3 underwent first-round RT-PCR with the HTBI primer set. MiXCR was run by TCRdb on the multiplex PCR reads, yielding one entry per CDR3 protein. This table holds about 480,000 distinct CDR3 sequences, roughly an eighth found once. The sample taken for sequencing was blood. Receptors were obtained from a woman younger than 30 with Graves' hyperthyroidism.

In its sample, this clonotype was seen many times. J is TRBJ2-1 and V is TRBV11-3; 9 bases fit TRBD1. CDR1 SGHNT and CDR2 YENEEA come from the germline V gene. V gave up 3 bases and J gave up 9 bases; unmatched junction bases: 12. The CDR3 totals 16 residues. CDR3 amino acids: CASSFSGTGNLGEQFF. The CDR3 DNA reads as TGTGCCAGCAGCTTTTCGGGGACAGGGAATTTGGGTGAGCAGTTCTTC.

This clonotype was detected many times. The genes are TRBV14 and TRBJ2-1, with 7 nucleotides matching TRBD2. Trimming cost V 0 bases and J 3 bases; bases outside gene matches: 8. This CDR3 comprises 17 residues. Germline V gives CDR1 SGHDN, CDR2 FVKESK. CDR3 residues: CASSQEVSRDYYNEQFF. Here the CDR3 DNA reads TGTGCCAGCAGCCAAGAAGTGTCGCGGGACTACTACAATGAGCAGTTCTTC.

The chain uses TRBV9 and TRBJ2-2; tentatively, D is TRBD1 or TRBD2 (5 bases each). Germline CDR1 SGDLS, CDR2 YYNGEE. The CDR3 runs 15 residues. Between the trimmed V and J ends, which lost 4 bases and 0 bases, there was a span of 10 bases. The CDR3 protein is CASSYRDANTGELFF. The CDR3 region has the DNA TGTGCCAGCAGCTACCGGGACGCGAACACCGGGGAGCTGTTTTTT. Using reference TRBV9 and TRBJ2-2 for the parts outside the CDR3, the full variable domain is DSGVTQTPKHLITATGQRVTLRCSPRSGDLSVYWYQQSLDQGLQFLIQYYNGEERAKGNILERFSAQQFPDLHSELNLSSLELGDSALYFCASSYRDANTGELFFGEGSRLTVL.

The CDR3 coding sequence is TGCAGCGTTGTAGAACGGAACCCCGAAAGCTACACCTTC. Protein product: CSVVERNPESYTF. This rearrangement joins TRBV29-1 to TRBJ1-2; D gene unclear. Germline V gene sequence: CDR1 SQVTM, CDR2 ANQGSEA. V was trimmed by 4 bases and J by 9 bases, leaving 18 bases between them. The CDR3 covers 13 residues.

J is TRBJ2-3 and V is TRBV4-1, with D tentatively TRBD2 (5 bases). The length of the CDR3 is 15 residues. CDR1 MGHRA and CDR2 YSYEKL come from the germline V gene. V shed 4 bases and J shed 3 bases, with 14 bases lying between them. In DNA form, the CDR3 reads TGCGCCAGCAGCCTCGACGGGAAAGAAACAGATACGCAGTATTTT. The encoded protein is CASSLDGKETDTQYF.

This clonotype was found many times. V and J are TRBV24-1 and TRBJ2-1, with 8 bases matching TRBD1. Germline assignment: CDR1 KGHDR and CDR2 SFDVKD. The CDR3 loop spans 16 amino acids. V lost 1 base to trimming and J lost 4 bases; unmatched junction nucleotides: 5. The CDR3 bases are TGTGCCACCAGTGATTTAGGGACAGGTCTTTACAATGAGCAGTTCTTC. It codes for CATSDLGTGLYNEQFF.

This clonotype came up many times. The chain combines TRBV4-1 with TRBJ2-3, with TRBD2 matching over 15 bases. The V and J ends lost 7 bases and 3 bases, in that order; junction bases with no gene match: 11. This CDR3 is built from 18 residues. From germline, CDR1 is MGHRA and CDR2 YSYEKL. For the CDR3, the DNA is TGCGCCAGCACACCCTCCGGGACTAGCGGGAGGAAGACAGATACGCAGTATTTT. Protein product: CASTPSGTSGRKTDTQYF.

This clonotype was seen ten or more times. This rearrangement joins TRBV28 to TRBJ1-2, with 7 bases aligning to TRBD1. The germline V gene has CDR1 MDHEN and CDR2 SYDVKM. The CDR3 runs 16 residues. Trimming at V came to 5 bases and at J to 0 bases, leaving 9 bases not matched to a gene. The CDR3 protein is CASSTPSGTANYGYTF. CDR3 nucleotides: TGTGCCAGCAGTACGCCCTCCGGGACAGCTAACTATGGCTACACCTTC.

As concerns this clonotype: A much larger clone differs from this one at a single base, so this may be a read error. This chain joins TRBV20-1 and TRBJ2-5; 16 bases agree with TRBD2. Germline CDR1 and CDR2: DFQATT and SNEGSKA (reference sequence). J was trimmed by 5 bases and V by 3 bases; bases with no gene match: 6. The CDR3 loop spans 16 amino acids. The CDR3 DNA reads TGCAGTGCTAGTGGGACTAGCGGGAGGGCTGGGGAGACCCAGTACTTC. Its protein is CSASGTSGRAGETQYF.